A selection of T cell receptor beta chains follows, all from one sample in a study of early T cells in non-severe SARS-CoV-2 infection. TCRdb processed the 5' RACE reads anew with MiXCR; each CDR3 protein has one entry. The repertoire holds around 40,000 distinct CDR3 sequences, with about 9.9% as singletons. The sequencing input was whole blood. The receptor source for this set is an adult who was a healthcare worker with PCR-confirmed SARS-CoV-2 infection or an uninfected control (not recorded which). The CDR3 runs from the conserved cysteine through the conserved F or W. A D gene is named only where the DNA matches it firmly. Not all rows give a size; the values are once, few, many and, for expanded clones, a class.

j_call,cdr3_length,clone_size,d_call,v_call,cdr3_nt,cdr3_aa
TRBJ1-1,14,many,TRBD1,TRBV28,TGTGCCAGCAGACCGAGGGGGCAGTACACTGAAGCTTTCTTT,CASRPRGQYTEAFF
TRBJ2-1,12,many,TRBD2,TRBV28,TGTGCCAGCAGTTTGTTAGCGGGTGAGCAGTTCTTC,CASSLLAGEQFF
TRBJ1-4,15,few,TRBD1,TRBV19,TGTGCCAGTAGTATCGCAGGGGGCTTTAATGAAAAACTGTTTTTT,CASSIAGGFNEKLFF
TRBJ2-1,13,many,.,TRBV7-8,TGTGCCAGCAGCCCGCCCGCAAAAAATGAGCAGTTCTTC,CASSPPAKNEQFF
TRBJ2-1,12,few,.,TRBV12-3/TRBV12-4,TGTGCCAGCAGCCTAGACAGCAATGAGCAGTTCTTC,CASSLDSNEQFF
TRBJ2-7,15,many,TRBD2,TRBV28,TGTGCCAGCAGTTTGCCCGGGACTAGTTCGTACGAGCAGTACTTC,CASSLPGTSSYEQYF
TRBJ2-3,16,many,.,TRBV11-2,TGTGCCAGCAGCTTCCATTCGGGGTTTGGAACAGATACGCAGTATTTT,CASSFHSGFGTDTQYF
TRBJ1-1,15,.,TRBD1,TRBV28,TGTGCCAGCAGTTTAGGGGCAGGGGGGAAATCTGAAGCTTTCTTT,CASSLGAGGKSEAFF
TRBJ1-4,16,many,.,TRBV5-1,TGCGCCAGCAGCCTGGGAGGGGCAGCAACTAATGAAAAACTGTTTTTT,CASSLGGAATNEKLFF
TRBJ2-3,14,few,.,TRBV5-4,TGTGCCAGCAGCTTGGCCCTCCTCCCAGATACGCAGTATTTT,CASSLALLPDTQYF
TRBJ2-1,15,many,.,TRBV7-6,TGTGCCAGCAGCTCACTAGCATTATCGGGTGGTGAGCAGTTCTTC,CASSSLALSGGEQFF
TRBJ2-5,15,many,.,TRBV27,TGTGCCAGCAGCCTAGCCGGGAGGGGGCCTGAGACCCAGTACTTC,CASSLAGRGPETQYF
TRBJ2-5,18,.,TRBD2,TRBV7-6,TGTGCCAGCAACAAGTTACCGGGACTAGCGGGAGGGCCAGAGACCCAGTACTTC,CASNKLPGLAGGPETQYF
TRBJ2-7,15,.,.,TRBV7-9,TGTGCCAGCAGTAACATCCAAACAGGGTCTACGGGGCAGTACTTC,CASSNIQTGSTGQYF
TRBJ2-5,15,many,TRBD1,TRBV20-1,TGCAGTGTTCGGATGGACAGGGATCCACAAGAGACCCAGTACTTC,CSVRMDRDPQETQYF
TRBJ2-1,16,.,TRBD1,TRBV6-2/TRBV6-3,TGTGCCAGCAGTCCCCACCGGGACAGGGCCTACAATGAGCAGTTCTTC,CASSPHRDRAYNEQFF
TRBJ2-5,15,few,.,TRBV18,TGTGCCAGCTCACGCACCCGGGACCTAAAAGAGACCCAGTACTTC,CASSRTRDLKETQYF
TRBJ1-6,20,few,.,TRBV4-1,TGCGCCAGCAGCCAAGCCCCCTCCGGGCGTTCTAGCTCCTATAATTCACCCCTCCACTTT,CASSQAPSGRSSSYNSPLHF
TRBJ1-6,15,many,.,TRBV9,TGTGCCAGCAGCGAGTCGACCAAGATCAGATCAGCCCTCCACTTT,CASSESTKIRSALHF
TRBJ1-1,13,.,.,TRBV28,TGTGCCAGCAGTTCCCGTATCAACACTGAAGCTTTCTTT,CASSSRINTEAFF
TRBJ1-3,13,many,.,TRBV29-1,TGCAGCGTTTCCGCAAGGGCTGGAAACACCATATATTTT,CSVSARAGNTIYF
TRBJ1-2,16,few,.,TRBV18,TGTGCCAGCTCACCATACATAAAAGAGGGGAAAGACGGCTACACCTTC,CASSPYIKEGKDGYTF
TRBJ2-2,20,few,TRBD2,TRBV6-2/TRBV6-3,TGTGCCAGCACCGGACCGAGGGCGTTGGGACTAGCGGGGAACACCGGGGAGCTGTTTTTT,CASTGPRALGLAGNTGELFF
TRBJ2-7,12,many,.,TRBV7-2,TGTGCCAGCAGCTTTGTTGGTTACGAGCAGTACTTC,CASSFVGYEQYF
TRBJ2-7,14,many,.,TRBV28,TGTGCCAGCAGTTTGCCCTCAAGCTCCTACGAGCAGTACTTC,CASSLPSSSYEQYF
TRBJ1-3,15,few,TRBD1,TRBV5-4,TGTGCCAGCAGCAAGGGACAGTACTCTGGAAACACCATATATTTT,CASSKGQYSGNTIYF
TRBJ2-2,15,many,.,TRBV7-2,TGTGCCAGCAGCAGACGGACAGCGAACACCGGGGAGCTGTTTTTT,CASSRRTANTGELFF
TRBJ1-2,13,.,.,TRBV7-9,TGTGCCAGCAGCCATCTCACTGACTATGGCTACACCTTC,CASSHLTDYGYTF
TRBJ2-3,14,many,.,TRBV5-1,TGCGCCAGCAGCTTGGACAGCAGCACAGATACGCAGTATTTT,CASSLDSSTDTQYF
TRBJ1-5,14,.,.,TRBV28,TGTGCCAGCACCGGAGGACACTTGGCAGAGCCCCAGCATTTT,CASTGGHLAEPQHF
TRBJ2-5,14,many,.,TRBV24-1,TGTGCCACCATAAGTCTACAGGGGAGGAAGACCCAGTACTTC,CATISLQGRKTQYF
TRBJ2-2,17,few,TRBD1,TRBV7-2,TGTGCCAGCAGGCCCAGAGGGACAGGGGGCTTCACCGGGGAGCTGTTTTTT,CASRPRGTGGFTGELFF
TRBJ1-4,13,few,TRBD1,TRBV14,TGTGCCAGCAGCGGGACAGGTCATGAAAAACTGTTTTTT,CASSGTGHEKLFF
TRBJ2-2,15,many,.,TRBV25-1,TGTGCCAGCCGTCCGGGTAGCGGGAACACCGGGGAGCTGTTTTTT,CASRPGSGNTGELFF
TRBJ2-1,15,many,TRBD1,TRBV7-6,TGTGCCAGCAGCTCCTGGACAGGGCTCGGGAATGAGCAGTTCTTC,CASSSWTGLGNEQFF
TRBJ2-5,14,many,.,TRBV7-2,TGTGCCAGCAGCCCGCCGGGACGGCAAGAGACCCAGTACTTC,CASSPPGRQETQYF
TRBJ1-6,18,many,TRBD1,TRBV4-1,TGCGCCAGCAGCCAAGGCAACCCGGACAGGTGGATGAATTCACCCCTCCACTTT,CASSQGNPDRWMNSPLHF
TRBJ2-3,15,medium-sized,.,TRBV7-2,TGTGCCAGCAGCCCTGACTCTCTCGGAACAGATACGCAGTATTTT,CASSPDSLGTDTQYF
TRBJ1-5,16,many,.,TRBV20-1,TGCAGTGCTAGAGCTCAGACTCCAGCTAGCAATCAGCCCCAGCATTTT,CSARAQTPASNQPQHF
TRBJ2-2,13,many,.,TRBV28,TGTGCCAGCAGTTTGCCCACTACCGGGGAGCTGTTTTTT,CASSLPTTGELFF
TRBJ2-2,14,many,.,TRBV7-3,TGTGCCAGCAGCTTGGGACTCCACACCGGGGAGCTGTTTTTT,CASSLGLHTGELFF
TRBJ2-7,16,few,TRBD1,TRBV6-2/TRBV6-3,TGTGCCAGCAGTTACTCGCCCAGGGGGAGCTCCTACGAGCAGTACTTC,CASSYSPRGSSYEQYF